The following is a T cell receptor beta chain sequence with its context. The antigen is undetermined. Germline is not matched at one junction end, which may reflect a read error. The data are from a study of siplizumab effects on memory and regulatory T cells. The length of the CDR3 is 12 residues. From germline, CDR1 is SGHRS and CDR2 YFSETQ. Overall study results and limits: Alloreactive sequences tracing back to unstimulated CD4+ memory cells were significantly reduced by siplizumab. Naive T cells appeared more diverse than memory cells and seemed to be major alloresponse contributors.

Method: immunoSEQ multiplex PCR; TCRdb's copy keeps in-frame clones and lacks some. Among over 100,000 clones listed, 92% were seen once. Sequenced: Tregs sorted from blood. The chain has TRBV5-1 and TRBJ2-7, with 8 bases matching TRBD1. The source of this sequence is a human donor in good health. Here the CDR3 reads CASSLAGQGMDF. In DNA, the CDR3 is TGCGCCAGCAGCTTGGCCGGACAGGGAATGGACTTC.